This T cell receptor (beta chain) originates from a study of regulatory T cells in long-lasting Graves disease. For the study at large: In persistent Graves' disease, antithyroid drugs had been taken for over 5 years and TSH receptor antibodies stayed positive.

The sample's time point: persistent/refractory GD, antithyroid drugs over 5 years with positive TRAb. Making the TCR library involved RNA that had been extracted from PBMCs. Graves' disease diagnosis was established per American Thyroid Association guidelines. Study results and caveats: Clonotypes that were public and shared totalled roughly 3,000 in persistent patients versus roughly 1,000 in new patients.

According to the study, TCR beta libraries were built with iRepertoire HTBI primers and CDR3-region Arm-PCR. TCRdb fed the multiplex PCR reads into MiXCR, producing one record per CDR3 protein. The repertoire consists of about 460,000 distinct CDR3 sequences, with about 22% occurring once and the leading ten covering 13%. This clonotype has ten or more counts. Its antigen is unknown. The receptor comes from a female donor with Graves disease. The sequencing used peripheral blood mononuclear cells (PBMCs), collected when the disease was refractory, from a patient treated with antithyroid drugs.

The CDR3 DNA follows: TGTGCCAGCAGTTACTCACAGGGGGCGGCTGAAGCTTTCTTT. It is translated as CASSYSQGAAEAFF. The V and J genes are TRBV6-5 and TRBJ1-1; TRBD1 agrees at 9 bases. Per the germline V gene, CDR1 is MNHEY and CDR2 is SVGAGI. Trimming at V came to 0 bases and at J to 6 bases, leaving 2 bases not matched to a gene. CDR3 length: 14 amino acids.